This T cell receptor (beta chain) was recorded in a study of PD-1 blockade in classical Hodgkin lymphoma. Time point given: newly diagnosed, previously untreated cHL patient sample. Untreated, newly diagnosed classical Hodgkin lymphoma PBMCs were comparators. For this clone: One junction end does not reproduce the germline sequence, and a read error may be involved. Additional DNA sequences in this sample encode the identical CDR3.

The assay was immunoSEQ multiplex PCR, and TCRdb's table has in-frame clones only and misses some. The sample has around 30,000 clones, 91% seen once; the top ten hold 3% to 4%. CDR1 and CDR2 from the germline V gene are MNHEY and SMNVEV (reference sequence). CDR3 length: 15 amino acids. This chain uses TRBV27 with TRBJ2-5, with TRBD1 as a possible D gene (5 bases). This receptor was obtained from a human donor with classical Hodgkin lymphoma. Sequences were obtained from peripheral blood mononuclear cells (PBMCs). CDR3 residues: CASSSAGAGEETQYF. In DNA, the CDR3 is TGTGCCAGCAGTTCAGCTGGGGCAGGCGAGGAGACTCAGTACTTC.